This record looks at one T cell receptor beta chain sequence and its context. The data derive from a study of technical replicates of blood from four donors. The CDR3 totals 13 residues. Trimming left V 6 bases short and J 2 bases short, with 10 bases between. In germline, CDR1 is LNHDA, CDR2 SQIVND (reference sequence). Assay: immunoSEQ multiplex PCR; the TCRdb copy retains only in-frame clones and omits some. The repertoire consists of about 94,000 clones, with roughly 95% occurring once and the leading ten covering about 0.24%. J is TRBJ1-1 and V is TRBV19, with D tentatively TRBD1 (6 bases). The receptor was derived from a human donor in good health. Material for sequencing was T cells isolated from PBMCs. CDR3 DNA sequence: TGTGCCAGTAGAGGACAGTTTAACACTGAAGCTTTCTTT. Its protein is CASRGQFNTEAFF.